This T cell receptor beta chain came from a study of chemoradiotherapy in HPV16-positive cancers. Study-wide context: Candidate HPV-specific T-cell clones and common TCR motifs came from functional assays in two HPV16-positive patients.

Unmatched junction bases numbered 5, after V lost 8 bases and J lost 4 bases. This CDR3 is 14 amino acids long. Germline V gives CDR1 SEHNR, CDR2 FQNEAQ (reference sequence). Concerning this clone itself: Its antigen is currently unknown.

Samples were taken several times over chemoradiotherapy. Sequenced by immunoSEQ multiplex PCR; TCRdb stores in-frame clones only, minus some. The table records 6,500 to 8,500 clones, roughly 89% of them present only once. Whole-study results and caveats: Non-HPV-specific T cells did not expand in tumors during treatment, whereas candidate HPV-specific clones and E7-related motifs did.

Sequenced material: blood, taken from a patient who underwent chemoradiotherapy. The origin of this receptor is a human donor with HPV-associated anogenital cancer. The chain uses TRBV7-9 and TRBJ2-1, with 10 bases lining up with TRBD2. CDR3 nucleotide sequence: TGTGCCAGCGGAACTAGCGGGGTTTACAATGAGCAGTTCTTC. Amino acids: CASGTSGVYNEQFF.